These 30 T cell receptor beta chains share one sample of origin, sequenced in a study of beta chain features in type 1 diabetes. No cognate antigen is known for these TCRs. The study, taken as a whole, reports: Type 1 diabetes patients had TCRB CDR3s that were shorter (moderately but significantly so) in all four CD4+ subsets.

Expressed TCRB transcripts were sequenced because the isolated RNA had all been reverse transcribed beforehand. Only in-frame clones appear in the TCRdb table, and some are missing; sequencing was by immunoSEQ multiplex PCR. The table includes more than 250,000 clones, just over 20% detected once. Sequenced material: naive CD4+ T cells from blood. These receptors all stem from a woman aged 40 to 50 with type 1 diabetes.

This clone was seen more than once but under ten times. Other DNA sequences in this sample translate to the same CDR3. The chain has TRBV18 and TRBJ2-5, with TRBD2 matching 7 bases. The length of the CDR3 is 13 residues. Germline values: CDR1 KGHSH, CDR2 LQKENI. V was clipped by 3 bases and J by 2 bases; unmatched bases: 0. The CDR3 loop is CASSPGGQETQYF. In nucleotides, the CDR3 is TGTGCCAGCTCACCGGGGGGGCAAGAGACCCAGTACTTC.

This clone was counted between two and nine times. The chain has TRBV30 and TRBJ2-1, with a tentative D call TRBD2 (5 bases). V lost 1 base, J lost 8 bases, and 15 bases lay in between. The length of the CDR3 is 14 residues. Looked up from germline, CDR1 is GTSNPN and CDR2 is SVGIG (reference sequence). The CDR3 sequence is CAWSEGLPGDEQFF. In DNA, the CDR3 is TGTGCCTGGAGTGAAGGACTCCCTGGCGATGAGCAGTTCTTC. The complete variable domain, with remaining parts taken from reference TRBV30 and TRBJ2-1, reads SQTIHQWPATLVQPVGSPLSLECTVEGTSNPNLYWYRQAAGRGLQLLFYSVGIGQISSEVPQNLSASRPQDRQFILSSKKLLLSDSGFYLCAWSEGLPGDEQFFGPGTRLTVL.

Here the CDR3 DNA reads TGTGCCAGCAGCCAGACTAGCGGCACCTACAATGAGCAGTTCTTC. This translates into CASSQTSGTYNEQFF. This rearrangement joins TRBV5-4 to TRBJ2-1, with TRBD2 identical over 9 bases. CDR1 is SGHNT and CDR2 is YYREEE in the germline V gene (reference sequence). Trimming took 4 bases from V and 2 from J; bases not matched to a gene: 4. This CDR3 region has 15 residues.

The chain uses TRBV7-2 and TRBJ1-1, with unresolved D. Germline V CDR1 and CDR2: SGHTA, FQGNSA. This CDR3 comprises 15 residues. Trimming took off 1 base at V and 3 bases at J, with 12 bases between the two ends. CDR3 in DNA: TGTGCCAGCAGCTTAGTGAGGGTTAGGGACACTGAAGCTTTCTTT. This codes for CASSLVRVRDTEAFF.

The V and J genes are TRBV28 and TRBJ2-1, with 9 bases fitting TRBD2. Losses at the gene ends were 4 bases for V and 7 bases for J; bases not matched to a gene: 8. In germline, CDR1 is MDHEN, CDR2 SYDVKM. The CDR3 has 15 residues. CDR3 protein: CASSSSGILQNEQFF. The CDR3, as DNA: TGTGCCAGCAGTTCTAGCGGGATCTTACAAAATGAGCAGTTCTTC.

This clone occurred a few times. V and J are TRBV29-1 and TRBJ2-7; 7 bases align to TRBD1. The CDR3 loop spans 13 amino acids. The germline V gene encodes CDR1 SQVTM and CDR2 ANQGSEA. V lost 4 bases to trimming and J lost 6 bases; unmatched junction nucleotides: 9. The CDR3 DNA is TGCAGCGTTGGTGGGACAGCAGCAATCGAGCAGTACTTC. Its translation is CSVGGTAAIEQYF.

This clone was seen a handful of times. Other DNA sequences from this sample encode an identical CDR3 as well. The chain links TRBV7-9 to TRBJ1-2, with D unclear. CDR3 size: 13 residues. CDR1 is SEHNR and CDR2 is FQNEAQ in the germline V gene (reference sequence). The V end lost 1 base, the J end lost 8 bases, and 11 bases lay between the germline ends. CDR3 residues: CASSLVGGDGYTF. DNA for the CDR3: TGTGCCAGCAGCTTAGTTGGAGGCGACGGCTACACCTTC.

CDR3 region: CASSPGTTDTQYF. The DNA for the CDR3 is TGTGCCAGCAGCCCTGGGACTACAGATACGCAGTATTTT. J is TRBJ2-3 and V is TRBV9, with D maybe TRBD2 (6 bases). Germline CDR1 SGDLS, CDR2 YYNGEE. Trimming took 4 bases from V and 3 from J, leaving 9 bases between them. The CDR3 runs to 13 residues.

In DNA form, the CDR3 reads TGCAGCGTGGGGCTAGCGGGGGGGCTTTACAATGAGCAGTTCTTC. Amino acids: CSVGLAGGLYNEQFF. This chain uses TRBV29-1 with TRBJ2-1; 12 nucleotides agree with TRBD2. The CDR3 loop spans 15 amino acids. Trimming took 6 bases from V and 4 from J; bases not matched to a gene: 7. Germline loops: CDR1 SQVTM, CDR2 ANQGSEA.

This chain uses TRBV29-1 with TRBJ1-2, with 7 bases matching TRBD1. CDR3 size: 11 residues. In germline, CDR1 is SQVTM, CDR2 ANQGSEA. As DNA, the CDR3 is TGCAGGTGGGACAGAGGAGGTGGCTACACCTTC. This translates into CRWDRGGGYTF.

V and J are TRBV30 and TRBJ1-2; D might be TRBD1 (6 bases). This CDR3 contains 15 residues. The germline CDR1 and CDR2 sequences are GTSNPN and SVGIG (reference sequence). With 0 bases removed from V and 7 bases from J, the gap between germline ends came to 18 bases. This CDR3 reads CAWSVRGQLWSGYTF. DNA for the CDR3: TGTGCCTGGAGTGTACGTGGACAGCTATGGAGTGGCTACACCTTC.

In its sample, this clone was seen a few times. V and J are TRBV27 and TRBJ2-3, with TRBD2 as a possible D gene (5 bases). The length of the CDR3 is 12 residues. The V end lost 4 bases, the J end lost 7 bases, and 9 bases lay between the germline ends. From germline, CDR1 is MNHEY and CDR2 SMNVEV (reference sequence). The CDR3 is CASSYSGNTQYF. In DNA form, the CDR3 reads TGTGCCAGCAGTTACTCCGGGAATACGCAGTATTTT.

The rearrangement uses TRBV7-9 and TRBJ2-1; D uncertain. The ends were cut back, 5 bases at V and 0 bases at J, with 14 bases in the middle. The CDR3 covers 16 residues. The germline V gene encodes CDR1 SEHNR and CDR2 FQNEAQ (reference sequence). As DNA, the CDR3 is TGTGCCAGCAGCCCTCTCGAAAGGAGCTCCTACAATGAGCAGTTCTTC. Amino acid sequence: CASSPLERSSYNEQFF.

This chain joins TRBV14 and TRBJ2-4, with D hard to call. Trimming cost V 3 bases and J 10 bases, with 13 bases left between them. The length of the CDR3 is 13 residues. Looked up from germline, CDR1 is SGHDN and CDR2 is FVKESK. The CDR3: CASSHITSGIQYF. The CDR3 region has the DNA TGTGCCAGCAGCCATATAACTTCCGGGATTCAGTACTTC.

The chain is built from TRBV28 and TRBJ2-7, with D perhaps matching TRBD1 (7 bases). The CDR3 contains 12 residues. Germline V lookup: CDR1 MDHEN, CDR2 SYDVKM. The germline V and J ends were trimmed by 3 bases and 6 bases, with 9 bases remaining between them. The CDR3 DNA is TGTGCCAGCAGTTTCCAGGGGGGCGAGCAGTACTTC. Translation gives CASSFQGGEQYF. The variable domain in full, with the rest retrieved from reference TRBV28 and TRBJ2-7, is DVKVTQSSRYLVKRTGEKVFLECVQDMDHENMFWYRQDPGLGLRLIYFSYDVKMKEKGDIPEGYSVSREKKERFSLILESASTNQTSMYLCASSFQGGEQYFGPGTRLTVT.

This chain connects TRBV6-5 to TRBJ2-1, with 10 nucleotides matching TRBD2. The CDR3 is 16 residues long. The J segment lost 8 bases and the V segment lost 4 bases, leaving 11 bases of the junction unmatched. Germline V gives CDR1 MNHEY, CDR2 SVGAGI. CDR3 DNA sequence: TGTGCCAGCAGTTCCCACCTAGCGGGAGTGGGCGATGAGCAGTTCTTC. Translated: CASSSHLAGVGDEQFF.

As regards this clone: The junction departs from germline at one end; a sequencing error may be responsible. V is TRBV7-2 and J is TRBJ1-2; 8 bases align to TRBD1. CDR1 is SGHTA, CDR2 FQGNSA, per germline. The CDR3 consists of 13 residues. CDR3 residues: CASSLDRGYGYTF. The CDR3 DNA reads TGTGCCAGCAGTTTAGACAGGGGCTATGGCTACACCTTC.

The CDR3 region is CASSSETDTQYF. CDR3 sequence (DNA): TGTGCCAGCAGCAGCGAAACAGATACGCAGTATTTT. The chain is built from TRBV6-6 and TRBJ2-3, with no clear D. V was pared by 6 bases and J by 3 bases, with 7 bases between. CDR3 size: 12 residues. Germline CDR1 is MNHNY and CDR2 is SVGAGI (reference sequence).

This rearrangement joins TRBV18 to TRBJ1-2; D may be TRBD1 (6 bases). CDR3 length equals 15 residues. Germline lookup yields CDR1 KGHSH and CDR2 LQKENI. The ends were cut back, 5 bases at V and 3 bases at J, with 16 bases in the middle. CDR3 sequence (DNA): TGTGCCAGCTCATCGGGACACCGAGGCGACTATGGCTACACCTTC. Amino acids: CASSSGHRGDYGYTF.

The rearrangement joins TRBV15 to TRBJ1-5; 7 nucleotides align to TRBD1. Germline-derived CDR1 and CDR2 are LNHNV and YYDKDF (reference sequence). The ends lost 3 bases at V and 0 bases at J; junction bases unmatched: 8. The CDR3 has 17 residues. CDR3 residues: CATSSDRVPLSNQPQHF. In DNA, the CDR3 is TGTGCCACCAGCAGCGACAGGGTCCCCCTTAGCAATCAGCCCCAGCATTTT.

This chain joins TRBV5-1 and TRBJ2-2, with D perhaps TRBD1 (5 bases). The V gene's germline CDR1 is SGHRS and CDR2 YFSETQ. Trimming stripped 4 bases from V and 1 base from J, with 8 bases between. CDR3 size: 14 residues. The CDR3: CASSHQGNTGELFF. The CDR3 coding sequence is TGCGCCAGCAGCCACCAGGGGAACACCGGGGAGCTGTTTTTT.

This clone showed up just a few times. The chain couples TRBV7-2 to TRBJ2-5; 10 nucleotides line up with TRBD1. Germline V gives CDR1 SGHTA, CDR2 FQGNSA. J was trimmed by 5 bases and V by 3 bases; bases with no gene match: 0. The CDR3 has 13 residues. The CDR3 loop is CASSLDRGETQYF. CDR3 DNA: TGTGCCAGCAGCTTGGACAGGGGGGAGACCCAGTACTTC.

V is TRBV5-1 and J is TRBJ1-5, with 8 bases identical to TRBD1. CDR1 and CDR2 (germline): SGHRS, YFSETQ. This CDR3 has 15 amino acids. J was trimmed by 7 bases and V by 0 bases; bases with no gene match: 6. Here the CDR3 reads CASSLESGGGQPQHF. The CDR3 DNA follows: TGCGCCAGCAGCTTGGAATCAGGGGGCGGGCAGCCCCAGCATTTT.

This chain links TRBV11-2 with TRBJ1-5; D perhaps matches TRBD1 (6 bases). The CDR3 is made up of 15 amino acids. The ends were cut back, 1 base at V and 3 bases at J, with 10 bases in the middle. Germline CDR1 and CDR2: SGHAT and FQNNGV. The CDR3 DNA reads as TGTGCCAGCAGCTTAGGGGACACTAACAATCAGCCCCAGCATTTT. It translates to CASSLGDTNNQPQHF.

The V and J genes are TRBV5-1 and TRBJ2-3; 7 nucleotides line up with TRBD2. The CDR3 totals 12 residues. V lost 6 bases, J lost 10 bases, and 8 bases stayed unmatched. The germline V gene encodes CDR1 SGHRS and CDR2 YFSETQ. The CDR3 spells CASTLSGGAQYF. In nucleotides, the CDR3 is TGCGCCAGCACCTTATCTGGGGGGGCGCAGTATTTT.

This clone appeared a few times. V and J are TRBV7-3 and TRBJ2-7; possibly TRBD2 for D (6 bases). The CDR3 runs 14 residues. The germline V gene has CDR1 SGHTA and CDR2 FQGTGA. V lost 5 bases and J 2 bases, leaving 13 bases between the germline ends. In DNA, the CDR3 is TGTGCCAGCAGCACGGACGGACTAACCTACGAGCAGTACTTC. This translates into CASSTDGLTYEQYF.

This chain connects TRBV5-4 to TRBJ2-7; 8 bases line up with TRBD1. J lost 5 bases, V lost 5 bases, and 6 bases had no gene match. This CDR3 has 13 residues. The germline V gene encodes CDR1 SGHNT and CDR2 YYREEE (reference sequence). The CDR3 sequence: CASSSGQGNEQYF. The CDR3 DNA reads as TGTGCCAGCAGTAGTGGACAGGGCAACGAGCAGTACTTC.

This clone was found a few times. The chain employs TRBV5-1 and TRBJ2-7, with a possible D match to TRBD1 (6 bases). Trimming took off 4 bases at V and 0 bases at J, with 11 bases between the two ends. In germline, CDR1 is SGHRS, CDR2 YFSETQ. This CDR3 has 14 amino acids. CDR3 bases: TGCGCCAGCAGCGCGGACAGAGCCTCCTACGAGCAGTACTTC. This sequence encodes CASSADRASYEQYF.

The genes are TRBV5-1 and TRBJ1-1; TRBD1 agrees at 7 bases. V lost 3 bases and J lost 2; bases outside the gene matches: 7. CDR1 SGHRS and CDR2 YFSETQ come from the germline V gene. The CDR3 length is 15 residues. The DNA for the CDR3 is TGCGCCAGCAGCTCCGACCGGGACAGAAACACTGAAGCTTTCTTT. It specifies CASSSDRDRNTEAFF.

This clone was observed a few times. The chain uses TRBV6-5 and TRBJ2-7; D perhaps matches TRBD2 (6 bases). Trimming removed 0 bases at V and 2 bases at J, with 11 bases between. Germline values: CDR1 MNHEY, CDR2 SVGAGI. The CDR3 is made up of 15 amino acids. As DNA, the CDR3 is TGTGCCAGCAGTTACTCCGGGGGAGCCGCCTACGAGCAGTACTTC. Translated: CASSYSGGAAYEQYF.